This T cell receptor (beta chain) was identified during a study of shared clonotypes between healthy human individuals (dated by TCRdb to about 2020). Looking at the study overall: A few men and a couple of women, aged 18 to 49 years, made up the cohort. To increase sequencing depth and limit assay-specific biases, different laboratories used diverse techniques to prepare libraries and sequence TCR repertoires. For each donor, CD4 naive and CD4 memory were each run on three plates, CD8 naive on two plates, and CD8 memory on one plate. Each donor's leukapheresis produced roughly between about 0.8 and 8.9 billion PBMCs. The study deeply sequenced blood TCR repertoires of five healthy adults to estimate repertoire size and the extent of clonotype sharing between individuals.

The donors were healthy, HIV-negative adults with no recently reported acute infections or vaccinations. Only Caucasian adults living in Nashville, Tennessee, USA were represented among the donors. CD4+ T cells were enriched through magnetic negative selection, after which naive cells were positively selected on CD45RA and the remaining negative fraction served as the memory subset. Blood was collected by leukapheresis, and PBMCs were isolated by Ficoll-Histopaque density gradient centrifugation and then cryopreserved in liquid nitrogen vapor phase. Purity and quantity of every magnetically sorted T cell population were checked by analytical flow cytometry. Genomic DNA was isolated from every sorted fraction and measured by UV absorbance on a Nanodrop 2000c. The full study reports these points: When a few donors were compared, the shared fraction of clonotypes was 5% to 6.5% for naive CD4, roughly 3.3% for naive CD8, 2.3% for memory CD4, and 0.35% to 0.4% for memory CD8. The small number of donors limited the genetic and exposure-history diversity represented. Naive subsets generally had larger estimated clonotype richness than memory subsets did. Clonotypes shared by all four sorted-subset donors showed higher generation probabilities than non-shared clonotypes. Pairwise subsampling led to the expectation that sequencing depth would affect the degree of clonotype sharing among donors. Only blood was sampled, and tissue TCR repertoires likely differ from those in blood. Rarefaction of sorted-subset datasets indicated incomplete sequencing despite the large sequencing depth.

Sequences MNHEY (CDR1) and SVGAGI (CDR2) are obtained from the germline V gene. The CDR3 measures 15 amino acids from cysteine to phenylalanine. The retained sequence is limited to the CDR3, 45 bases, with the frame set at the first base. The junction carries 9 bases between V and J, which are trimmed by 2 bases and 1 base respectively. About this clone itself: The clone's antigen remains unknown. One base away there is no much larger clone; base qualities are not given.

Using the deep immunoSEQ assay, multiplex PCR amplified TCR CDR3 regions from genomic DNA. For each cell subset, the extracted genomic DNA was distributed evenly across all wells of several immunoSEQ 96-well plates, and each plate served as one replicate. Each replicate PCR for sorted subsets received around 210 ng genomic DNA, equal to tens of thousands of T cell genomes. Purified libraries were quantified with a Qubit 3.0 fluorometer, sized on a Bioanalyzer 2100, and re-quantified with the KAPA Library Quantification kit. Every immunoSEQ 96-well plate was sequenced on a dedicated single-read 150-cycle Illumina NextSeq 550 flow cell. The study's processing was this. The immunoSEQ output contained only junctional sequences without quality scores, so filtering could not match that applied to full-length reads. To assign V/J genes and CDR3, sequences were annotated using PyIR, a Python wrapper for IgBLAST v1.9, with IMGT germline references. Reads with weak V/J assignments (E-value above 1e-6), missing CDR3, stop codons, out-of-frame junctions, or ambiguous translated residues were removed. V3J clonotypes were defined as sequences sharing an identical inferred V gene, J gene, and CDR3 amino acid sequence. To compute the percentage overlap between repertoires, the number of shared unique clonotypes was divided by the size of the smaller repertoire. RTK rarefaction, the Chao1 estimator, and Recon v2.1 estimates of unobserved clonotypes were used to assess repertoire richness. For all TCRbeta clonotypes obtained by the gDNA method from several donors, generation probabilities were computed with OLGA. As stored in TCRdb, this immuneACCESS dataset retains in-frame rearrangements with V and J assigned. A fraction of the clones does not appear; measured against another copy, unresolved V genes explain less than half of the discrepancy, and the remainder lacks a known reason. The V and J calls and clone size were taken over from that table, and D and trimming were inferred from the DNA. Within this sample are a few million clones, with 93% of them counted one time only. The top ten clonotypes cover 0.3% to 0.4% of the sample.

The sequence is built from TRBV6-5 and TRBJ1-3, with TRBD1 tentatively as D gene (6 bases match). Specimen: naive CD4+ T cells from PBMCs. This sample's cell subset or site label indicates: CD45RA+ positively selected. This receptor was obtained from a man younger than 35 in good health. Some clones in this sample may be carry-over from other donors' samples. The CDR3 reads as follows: CASSYLGQSGNTIYF. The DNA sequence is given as TGTGCCAGCAGTTACCTAGGACAGTCTGGAAACACCATATATTTT.